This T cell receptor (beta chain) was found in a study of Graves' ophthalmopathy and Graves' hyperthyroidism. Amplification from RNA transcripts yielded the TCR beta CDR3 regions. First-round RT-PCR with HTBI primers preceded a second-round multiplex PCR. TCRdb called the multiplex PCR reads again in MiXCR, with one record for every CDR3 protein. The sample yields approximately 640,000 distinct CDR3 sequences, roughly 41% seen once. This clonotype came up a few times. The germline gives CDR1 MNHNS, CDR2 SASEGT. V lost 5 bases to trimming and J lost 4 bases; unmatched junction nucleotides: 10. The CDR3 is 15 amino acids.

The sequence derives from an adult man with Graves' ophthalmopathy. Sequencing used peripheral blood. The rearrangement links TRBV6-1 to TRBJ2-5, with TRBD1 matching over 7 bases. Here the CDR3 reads CASSLTGVWGETQYF. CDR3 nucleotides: TGTGCCAGCAGTCTAACAGGGGTTTGGGGAGAGACCCAGTACTTC.